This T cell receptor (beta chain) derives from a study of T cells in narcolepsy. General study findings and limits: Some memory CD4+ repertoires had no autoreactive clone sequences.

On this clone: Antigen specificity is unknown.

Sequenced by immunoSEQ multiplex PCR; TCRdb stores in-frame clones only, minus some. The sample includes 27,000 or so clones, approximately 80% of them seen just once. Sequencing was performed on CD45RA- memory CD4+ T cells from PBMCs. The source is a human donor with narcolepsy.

In DNA, the CDR3 is TGTGCCAGCAGCCCTACGGGTCGGGACGGAGTCTACGAGCAGTACTTC. Its translation: CASSPTGRDGVYEQYF. V and J are TRBV11-2 and TRBJ2-7; D possibly uses TRBD1 or TRBD2 (5 bases each). Trimming took 5 bases from V and 3 from J, leaving 20 bases between them. Germline assignment: CDR1 SGHAT and CDR2 FQNNGV. This CDR3 is built from 16 residues. The full variable domain, with the rest looked up from reference TRBV11-2 and TRBJ2-7, is EAGVAQSPRYKIIEKRQSVAFWCNPISGHATLYWYQQILGQGPKLLIQFQNNGVVDDSQLPKDRFSAERLKGVDSTLKIQPAKLEDSAVYLCASSPTGRDGVYEQYFGPGTRLTVT.